These 17 T cell receptor beta chains were all obtained from the same sample, sequenced in a study of tumor-infiltrating lymphocytes in primary liver carcinoma. The blood RNA (from unsorted whole blood) was obtained, and germline DNA was also extracted. Reverse transcription of about 500 ng total RNA with a constant-region primer produced TCR beta cDNA. Employing slightly modified ARM-PCR, three nested multiplex PCR rounds were run, and these gave rise to the TCR beta libraries. With TRBV1-TRBV30 forward primers and a C-beta reverse primer, the first two PCR rounds were run for around 11 cycles each. Each CDR3 protein gets one entry after TCRdb re-called the multiplex PCR reads with MiXCR. Of approximately 330,000 distinct CDR3 sequences listed, 65% are singletons. Sequences were obtained from peripheral blood. These receptors all stem from a man between 35 and 55 years old with primary liver carcinoma and hepatitis B virus infection.

This clonotype was detected once. At one end the junction does not follow the germline gene, possibly because of a read error. The chain employs TRBV12-3 or TRBV12-4 and TRBJ2-7; D unclear. The CDR3 runs to 12 residues. CDR3 residues: CVSSLVPYEQYF. The DNA of the CDR3 is TGTGTCAGCAGTTTAGTCCCCTACGAGCAGTACTTC.

This clonotype has a handful of counts. The rearrangement uses TRBV14 and TRBJ2-1; D remains ambiguous. Looked up from germline, CDR1 is SGHDN and CDR2 is FVKESK. The V and J ends lost 0 bases and 0 bases respectively, with 12 bases between them. This CDR3 has 17 residues. The CDR3 spells CASSQDPSSDSYNEQFF. The DNA for the CDR3 is TGTGCCAGCAGCCAAGATCCTTCGTCCGACTCCTACAATGAGCAGTTCTTC.

The V call is TRBV29-1, the J call TRBJ2-1; D tentatively reads TRBD1 or TRBD2 (7 bases each). Germline assignment: CDR1 SQVTM and CDR2 ANQGSEA. The CDR3 runs 12 residues. Trimming removed 5 bases from V and 8 bases from J, with 13 bases in between. The CDR3 reads CSVRQGGDEQFF. The CDR3 coding sequence is TGCAGCGTTCGTCAGGGGGGGGATGAGCAGTTCTTC.

As concerns this clonotype: This may come from a read error, since a much larger clone is one base off. This chain links TRBV10-2 with TRBJ2-2; 11 bases match TRBD2. This CDR3 has 14 residues. The germline gives CDR1 WSHSY, CDR2 SAAADI. CDR3 residues: CASEIAGGTEELFF. CDR3 bases: TGCGCCAGCGAAATAGCGGGAGGGACCGAGGAGCTGTTTTTT.

This clonotype was seen at least ten times. The J gene is TRBJ2-5, the V gene TRBV5-6, with a tentative D call TRBD1 (5 bases). The V gene lost 5 bases and the J gene lost 2 bases, with 10 bases spanning the gap. CDR1 is SGHDT and CDR2 is YYEEEE in the germline V gene. The CDR3 covers 13 residues. The CDR3 DNA sequence: TGTGCCAGCAGGTTCACAGGACAAGAGACCCAGTACTTC. It yields the protein CASRFTGQETQYF.

A note on this clonotype: One base away lies a much larger clone, so this may be a sequencing read error. V is TRBV29-1 and J is TRBJ2-7; TRBD2 agrees at 8 bases. CDR1 and CDR2 from the germline V gene are SQVTM and ANQGSEA. There are 12 residues in the CDR3. The V gene end was trimmed by 7 bases and the J gene end by 6 bases; junction bases not matched to a gene: 8. CDR3: CSARAGGGEQYF. As DNA, the CDR3 is TGCAGCGCCCGGGCGGGAGGCGGCGAGCAGTACTTC.

V gene TRBV28 combines with J gene TRBJ2-2; weak D call: TRBD1 (5 bases). The CDR3 has 16 amino acids. The V gene lost 4 bases and the J gene lost 3 bases, with 15 bases spanning the gap. Germline loops: CDR1 MDHEN, CDR2 SYDVKM. This CDR3 is CASSSPGQRHTGELFF. The CDR3 bases are TGTGCCAGCAGTTCCCCAGGGCAGAGACACACCGGGGAGCTGTTTTTT.

In its sample, this clonotype was seen once. A read error is possible here, since a much larger clone lies one base away. V gene TRBV28 combines with J gene TRBJ1-6; 7 nucleotides line up with TRBD1. Germline V gene lookup returns CDR1 MDHEN and CDR2 SYDVKM. The length of the CDR3 is 13 residues. CDR3 bases: TGTGCCAGCATCAAGGACAGGAATTCACCCCTCTACTTT. This codes for CASIKDRNSPLYF.

For this clonotype: A much larger clone sits a single nucleotide away, making a read error possible. J is TRBJ2-7 and V is TRBV4-1, with unresolved D. The CDR3 runs to 14 residues. Germline V gene lookup returns CDR1 MGHRA and CDR2 YSYEKL. The CDR3 region is CPSSQEEIVYEQYF. DNA for the CDR3: TGCCCCAGCAGCCAAGAGGAGATCGTCTACGAGCAGTACTTC.

As to this clonotype: This is likely a read error, given that the CDR3 carries no conserved phenylalanine or tryptophan at its end. The rearrangement joins TRBV11-2 to TRBJ1-6; D unresolved. The germline V gene encodes CDR1 SGHAT and CDR2 FQNNGV. The CDR3 sequence is 14 residues long. Trimming took off 4 bases at V and 9 bases at J, with 13 bases between the two ends. For the CDR3, the DNA is TGTGCCAGCAGCTCTATGGCGATTATTTCACCCCTCCACTTG. It codes for CASSSMAIISPLHL.

On this clonotype: This may arise from a read error, as a much more abundant clone is one base away. Because it lacks the conserved phenylalanine or tryptophan at the end, this CDR3 is likely a read error. The chain uses TRBV6-6 and TRBJ2-1, with D unresolved. The CDR3 sequence is 13 residues long. Per germline, CDR1 MNHNY and CDR2 SVGAGI (reference sequence). Trimming left V 7 bases short and J 2 bases short, with 9 bases between. In nucleotides, the CDR3 is TGTGCCAGCAAAGGCCGGGCCTACAATGAGCAGTTCATC. This gives the protein CASKGRAYNEQFI.

CDR3 DNA: TGTGCCGGCAACCTGGAGGAGTCTAATGAAAAACTGTTTTTT. It specifies CAGNLEESNEKLFF. The chain is built from TRBV28 and TRBJ1-4; D gene uncertain. From germline, CDR1 is MDHEN and CDR2 SYDVKM. The V end was cut by 11 bases, the J end by 3 bases, with 16 bases between. The CDR3 loop spans 14 amino acids.

This clonotype was seen only once. No conserved phenylalanine or tryptophan is present at the end of the CDR3, so a read error is the likely explanation. V gene TRBV29-1 combines with J gene TRBJ2-1; a possible D gene is TRBD1 (5 bases). The CDR3 is 12 residues long. Trimming took 6 bases from V and 10 from J, leaving 16 bases between them. Germline-derived CDR1 and CDR2 are SQVTM and ANQGSEA. The CDR3: CSVTLGAKEQFL. The DNA of the CDR3 is TGCAGCGTGACGCTAGGGGCAAAGGAGCAGTTCCTC.

This clonotype was picked up a small number of times. This sequence may be a read error, since a much larger clone differs from it by one base. V gene TRBV12-3 or TRBV12-4 combines with J gene TRBJ1-1, with a weak D call TRBD1 (6 bases). The CDR3 runs to 16 residues. Here the CDR3 DNA reads TGTGCCAGCAGTTTAGAGGGGGGTAGACAGGTGCACGGCAAGATCTTT. Amino acids: CASSLEGGRQVHGKIF.

Points on this clonotype: This could be a read error, since a much larger clone is one nucleotide away. The gene calls are TRBV6-6 and TRBJ2-2; D remains unclear. The CDR3 spans 17 residues. The germline gives CDR1 MNHNY, CDR2 SVGAGI (reference sequence). The CDR3 bases are TGTGCCAACAGTTACCCAGACATGGGGTTGAACACCGGGGAGCTGTTTTTT. Translating gives CANSYPDMGLNTGELFF.

In the case of this clonotype: Since no conserved phenylalanine or tryptophan closes the CDR3, a read error is the likely cause. The chain is built from TRBV6-1 and TRBJ2-3; D gene ambiguous. The DNA end is a closer match to TRBJ1-5, so the J assignment may be wrong. The CDR3 is 14 residues long. CDR1 MNHNS and CDR2 SASEGT come from the germline V gene. CDR3 region: CASRLNIGSDTQHY. DNA of the CDR3: TGTGCCAGCAGGCTGAATATCGGGTCTGATACGCAGCATTAT.

This clonotype was detected only a few times. This chain uses TRBV2 with TRBJ1-2; D remains ambiguous. The CDR3 totals 15 residues. CDR1 is SNHLY, CDR2 FYNNEI, per germline. Between the trimmed V and J ends, which lost 4 bases and 6 bases, there was a span of 18 bases. The chain's CDR3 is CASSGTGGGVHGYTF. CDR3 nucleotides: TGTGCCAGCAGTGGAACTGGAGGAGGCGTGCATGGCTACACCTTC.